The T cell receptor (beta chain) described here comes from a study of T-cell reconstitution after alpha-beta-depleted transplantation in children. General study results and limits: Surviving recipient T cells and intrathymic progenitors accounted for some patients' high TCRbeta diversity at day 60. One year post-transplant, T-cell counts and diversity were largely derived from T cells produced anew. Several hundred rapidly expanded clones from non-depleted graft cells reportedly supplied alpha-beta T cells about two months post-transplant.

From germline, CDR1 is SGHNT and CDR2 YYREEE (reference sequence). This CDR3 spans 15 amino acids. Trimming removed 3 bases from V and 0 bases from J; junction bases left unmatched: 3. Unique molecular identifiers featured in how the TCRbeta library was prepared. TCRdb ran MiXCR on the PCR reads and lists one entry per CDR3 protein. The sample has about 460,000 distinct CDR3 sequences, roughly 10% seen once. This clonotype has at least ten counts. Its antigen is not known. The material sequenced was PBMCs, taken before TCRalphabeta/CD19-depleted stem cell transplant. J is TRBJ2-3 and V is TRBV5-4; 8 bases align to TRBD2. The TCR originated in a child aged 2 to 15 with inherited bone marrow failure, due to receive a stem cell transplant. In DNA form, the CDR3 reads TGTGCCAGCAGCTCCAAGCGGGAGAGCACAGATACGCAGTATTTT. This sequence encodes CASSSKRESTDTQYF.